These 24 T cell receptor beta chains were sequenced from one sample in a study of blood T cells in healthy people across ages. Primed by a sample-barcoded 5' primer and a J-beta primer mix, a second PCR proceeded for 7 to 11 cycles. TCRdb processed the 5' RACE reads anew with MiXCR; each CDR3 protein has one entry. The sample has 1.5 million to 2 million distinct CDR3 sequences, about 39% seen once; the top ten hold roughly 23%. Sequenced input: blood. The receptors derive from a human donor in good health.

This chain links TRBV12-3 or TRBV12-4 with TRBJ2-7, with D unclear. This CDR3 is 12 amino acids long. V shed 8 bases and J shed 9 bases, with 17 bases lying between them. CDR3 sequence: CASSTGTVGQYF. In nucleotides, the CDR3 is TGTGCCAGCTCTACGGGTACGGTCGGGCAGTACTTC.

Points on this clonotype: Mismatch with germline at one junction end may stem from a read error. This chain links TRBV10-3 with TRBJ2-5, with 7 nucleotides matching TRBD1. CDR3 size: 17 residues. The V gene's germline CDR1 is ENHRY and CDR2 SYGVKD. The CDR3 protein is CAISEAQAGTEQGTQYF. CDR3 coding DNA: TGTGCCATCAGTGAGGCCCAGGCCGGGACAGAACAAGGGACCCAGTACTTC.

The J gene is TRBJ2-5, the V gene TRBV12-3 or TRBV12-4, with 7 bases fitting TRBD2. V trimming: 7 bases; J trimming: 5 bases; junction bases outside the gene matches: 10. The CDR3 is 14 residues long. The CDR3 region is CASTPWGGWETQYF. The CDR3, as DNA: TGTGCCAGCACCCCTTGGGGGGGTTGGGAGACCCAGTACTTC.

The chain couples TRBV6-5 to TRBJ2-3, with 8 bases lining up with TRBD1. Trimming cost V 6 bases and J 2 bases; bases outside gene matches: 10. Germline V gene sequence: CDR1 MNHEY, CDR2 SVGAGI. The CDR3 is 16 residues long. The CDR3 protein is CASRRITRGPTDTQYF. Here the CDR3 DNA reads TGTGCCAGCAGGCGCATAACCAGGGGGCCCACAGATACGCAGTATTTT.

This chain uses TRBV5-1 with TRBJ1-1, with D perhaps matching TRBD1 (5 bases). This CDR3 comprises 16 residues. The germline V gene has CDR1 SGHRS and CDR2 YFSETQ. V lost 2 bases, J lost 1 base, and 15 bases lay in between. CDR3 loop: CASSFETNRRNTEAFF. The CDR3 region has the DNA TGCGCCAGCAGCTTCGAAACCAACAGGAGGAACACTGAAGCTTTCTTT.

The genes are TRBV29-1 and TRBJ1-2; D is unresolved. The CDR3 spans 13 residues. Trimming pared 4 bases from V and 3 bases from J, leaving 12 bases between. Germline values: CDR1 SQVTM, CDR2 ANQGSEA. This CDR3 is CSVGGGDDYGYTF. The DNA for the CDR3 is TGCAGCGTTGGGGGTGGGGATGACTATGGCTACACCTTC.

This clonotype was counted only a few times. CDR3: CSAVDTSRTDTQYF. The CDR3 DNA is TGCAGTGCGGTGGACACCTCCCGCACAGATACGCAGTATTTT. The rearrangement joins TRBV20-1 to TRBJ2-3, with a weak D call TRBD1 (5 bases). From germline, CDR1 is DFQATT and CDR2 SNEGSKA (reference sequence). The CDR3 is made up of 14 amino acids. Trimming removed 6 bases from V and 1 base from J, with 14 bases in between.

The V call is TRBV20-1, the J call TRBJ2-3, with D unresolved. V lost 3 bases and J 6 bases, leaving 13 bases between the germline ends. This CDR3 region has 13 residues. The germline V gene has CDR1 DFQATT and CDR2 SNEGSKA (reference sequence). CDR3 sequence reads: CSASRLTRDTQYF. The CDR3 nucleotides read TGCAGTGCTAGTCGACTGACTCGGGATACGCAGTATTTT.

The chain couples TRBV4-1 to TRBJ1-5; D unclear. The CDR3 sequence is 14 residues long. V lost 4 bases and J 2 bases, leaving 9 bases between the germline ends. CDR1 and CDR2 (germline): MGHRA, YSYEKL. CDR3 protein: CASSLHGGNQPQHF. In DNA, the CDR3 is TGCGCCAGCAGCCTTCATGGCGGCAATCAGCCCCAGCATTTT.

The sample holds many counts of this clonotype. This chain uses TRBV20-1 with TRBJ1-2; D is undetermined. Trimming took 0 bases from V and 7 from J, leaving 12 bases between them. This CDR3 is 13 amino acids long. The germline gives CDR1 DFQATT, CDR2 SNEGSKA (reference sequence). This chain's CDR3 is CSARETAIPGYTF. In nucleotides, the CDR3 is TGCAGTGCTAGAGAAACAGCGATTCCTGGCTACACCTTC.

The V and J genes are TRBV12-3 or TRBV12-4 and TRBJ2-5; 8 bases line up with TRBD2. The trim removed 4 bases at V and 0 bases at J, leaving 4 bases unmatched. CDR3 length equals 15 residues. The CDR3 nucleotides read TGTGCCAGCAGTTCCGGGACTAGGAACCAAGAGACCCAGTACTTC. Translation: CASSSGTRNQETQYF.

This clonotype has just a few counts. This chain uses TRBV25-1 with TRBJ2-1; no reliable D call. Germline assignment: CDR1 MGHDK and CDR2 SYGVNS. The CDR3 totals 16 residues. Trimming pared 0 bases from V and 4 bases from J, leaving 13 bases between. The CDR3 bases are TGTGCCAGCAGTGAATATTTTGCAACCTCGTACAATGAGCAGTTCTTC. Its protein product is CASSEYFATSYNEQFF.

This clonotype has more than one count but fewer than ten. The rearrangement joins TRBV4-3 to TRBJ2-3, with TRBD1 matching 10 bases. J lost 6 bases, V lost 0 bases, and 15 bases had no gene match. Per the germline V gene, CDR1 is LGHNA and CDR2 is YSLEER. This CDR3 contains 19 residues. The DNA for the CDR3 is TGCGCCAGCAGCCAAGATCTTGCCGGGACAGGGGCTTTATCGGATACGCAGTATTTT. Amino acid sequence: CASSQDLAGTGALSDTQYF.

This chain connects TRBV7-2 to TRBJ2-1, with TRBD1 identical over 12 bases. Germline loops: CDR1 SGHTA, CDR2 FQGNSA. The trim removed 5 bases at V and 8 bases at J, leaving 7 bases unmatched. The CDR3 consists of 15 residues. The CDR3 sequence is CASSRSGTGGDEQFF. The CDR3, as DNA: TGTGCCAGCAGCCGATCCGGGACAGGGGGCGATGAGCAGTTCTTC.

The chain carries TRBV10-3 and TRBJ2-2, with a possible D match to TRBD2 (6 bases). Trimming removed 0 bases from V and 4 bases from J, with 12 bases in between. The CDR3 sequence is 16 residues long. Germline-derived CDR1 and CDR2 are ENHRY and SYGVKD. This CDR3 reads CAISESVGGTTGELFF. CDR3 sequence (DNA): TGTGCCATCAGTGAGTCGGTAGGAGGGACCACCGGGGAGCTGTTTTTT.

This clonotype has a handful of counts. The V gene is TRBV7-2, the J gene TRBJ1-5; tentatively, D is TRBD1 (6 bases). The CDR3 consists of 15 residues. Trimming cost V 4 bases and J 8 bases, with 18 bases left between them. Germline V CDR1 and CDR2: SGHTA, FQGNSA. This chain's CDR3 is CASSSNAGASEPQHF. Here the CDR3 DNA reads TGTGCCAGCAGCTCCAACGCGGGGGCTTCGGAGCCCCAGCATTTT.

This clonotype was counted only a few times. The chain is built from TRBV24-1 and TRBJ2-1; 7 bases are shared with TRBD2. From germline, CDR1 is KGHDR and CDR2 SFDVKD. V was pared by 3 bases and J by 0 bases, with 10 bases of the junction left unmatched. The CDR3 contains 18 residues. The CDR3 DNA is TGTGCCACCAGTGATACCCGGGGGGACGGAAGCTCCTACAATGAGCAGTTCTTC. This codes for CATSDTRGDGSSYNEQFF.

This clonotype has only a few counts. V gene TRBV7-3 combines with J gene TRBJ2-1; TRBD1 matches at 11 bases. This CDR3 contains 17 residues. V lost 5 bases to trimming and J lost 3 bases; unmatched junction nucleotides: 9. The V gene's germline CDR1 is SGHTA and CDR2 FQGTGA. The CDR3 DNA is TGTGCCAGCAGCATCGACGGGACAGGGGGGCTCTACAATGAGCAGTTCTTC. As protein: CASSIDGTGGLYNEQFF. The full variable domain, its missing parts supplied by reference TRBV7-3 and TRBJ2-1, is GAGVSQTPSNKVTEKGKYVELRCDPISGHTALYWYRQSLGQGPEFLIYFQGTGAADDSGLPNDRFFAVRPEGSVSTLKIQRTERGDSAVYLCASSIDGTGGLYNEQFFGPGTRLTVL.

The table lists this clonotype with a few counts. This chain connects TRBV12-3 or TRBV12-4 to TRBJ1-5; tentative D call: TRBD1 (6 bases). This CDR3 comprises 16 residues. V was trimmed by 4 bases and J by 0 bases, leaving 13 bases between them. CDR3 protein: CASSSTGPYSNQPQHF. DNA of the CDR3: TGTGCCAGCAGTTCCACAGGGCCCTATAGCAATCAGCCCCAGCATTTT.

The rearrangement links TRBV29-1 to TRBJ1-2; the D is unclear. Germline V gives CDR1 SQVTM, CDR2 ANQGSEA. V dropped 8 bases and J dropped 1 base, with 14 bases sitting between them. This CDR3 spans 13 amino acids. The CDR3 sequence: CSILDAINYGYTF. The CDR3 coding sequence is TGCAGCATCCTCGACGCTATTAACTATGGCTACACCTTC. Full variable domain (remainder filled in from reference TRBV29-1 and TRBJ1-2): SAVISQKPSRDICQRGTSLTIQCQVDSQVTMMFWYRQQPGQSLTLIATANQGSEATYESGFVIDKFPISRPNLTFSTLTVSNMSPEDSSIYLCSILDAINYGYTFGSGTRLTVV.

V and J are TRBV5-1 and TRBJ1-1; TRBD1 matches 9 bases. The CDR3 is 15 amino acids. Trimming removed 5 bases from V and 4 bases from J; junction bases left unmatched: 9. Germline V lookup: CDR1 SGHRS, CDR2 YFSETQ. The CDR3 protein is CASRNRGPMGTEAFF. CDR3 in DNA: TGCGCCAGCAGAAACAGGGGGCCCATGGGCACTGAAGCTTTCTTT.

The rearrangement uses TRBV6-5 and TRBJ1-2, with a possible D match to TRBD1 (6 bases). V lost 2 bases to trimming and J lost 10 bases, with 14 bases between them. The CDR3 sequence is 13 residues long. From germline, CDR1 is MNHEY and CDR2 SVGAGI. The DNA for the CDR3 is TGTGCCAGCAGTTACCAGGGGTGGGATGACTACACCTTC. Amino acid sequence: CASSYQGWDDYTF.

This clonotype was seen a few times. The chain links TRBV27 to TRBJ1-6; no clear D. The CDR3 is 12 amino acids. Trimming removed 1 base from V and 6 bases from J, with 1 base in between. Germline V gives CDR1 MNHEY, CDR2 SMNVEV (reference sequence). This chain's CDR3 is CASSLFNSPLHF. The CDR3 DNA is TGTGCCAGCAGTTTATTTAATTCACCCCTCCACTTT.

The J gene is TRBJ1-5, the V gene TRBV4-2; D might be TRBD1 (5 bases). V was pared by 5 bases and J by 6 bases, with 17 bases between. The CDR3 has 15 amino acids. Per the germline V gene, CDR1 is LGHNA and CDR2 is YNFKEQ. Here the CDR3 reads CASSFRRQGGQPQHF. CDR3 bases: TGTGCCAGCAGCTTTCGGAGGCAGGGAGGTCAGCCCCAGCATTTT.